This TCR beta chain was identified in a study of breast tumors, draining lymph nodes, adjacent tissues. Comments on this clonotype: Its specificity is not known. One junction end disagrees with the germline gene, perhaps due to a read error.

In TCRdb, the multiplex PCR reads were re-called with MiXCR into one record per CDR3 protein. Of 180,000 or so distinct CDR3 sequences listed, approximately 33% were seen once; the top ten hold 4% to 4.5%. Study outcomes and limitations: Tumors had less TCR diversity than lymph nodes, more than nontumor tissue.

From germline, CDR1 is LNHDA and CDR2 SQIVND (reference sequence). This CDR3 is 15 amino acids long. Breast cancer patients provided tissue from their axillary draining lymph nodes. Material for sequencing was axillary lymph node tissue. The clonotype originates from a female donor with breast cancer. Some clones in this sample may be carry-over from other donors' samples. V and J are TRBV19 and TRBJ2-3; TRBD1 matches at 8 bases. CDR3 loop: CASGIDRGEADTQYF. The CDR3 nucleotides read TGTGCCAGTGGTATCGACAGGGGAGAGGCAGATACGCAGTATTTT.